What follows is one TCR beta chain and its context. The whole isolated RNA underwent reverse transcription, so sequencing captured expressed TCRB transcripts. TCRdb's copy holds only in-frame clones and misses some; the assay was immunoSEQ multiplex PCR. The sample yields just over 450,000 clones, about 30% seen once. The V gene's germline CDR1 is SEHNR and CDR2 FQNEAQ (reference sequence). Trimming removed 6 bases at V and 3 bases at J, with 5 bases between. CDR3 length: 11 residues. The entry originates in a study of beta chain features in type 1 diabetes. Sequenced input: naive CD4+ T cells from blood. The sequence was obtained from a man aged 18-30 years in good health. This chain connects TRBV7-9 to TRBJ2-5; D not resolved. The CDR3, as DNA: TGTGCCAGCAGGAGTAAAGAGACCCAGTACTTC. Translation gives CASRSKETQYF.